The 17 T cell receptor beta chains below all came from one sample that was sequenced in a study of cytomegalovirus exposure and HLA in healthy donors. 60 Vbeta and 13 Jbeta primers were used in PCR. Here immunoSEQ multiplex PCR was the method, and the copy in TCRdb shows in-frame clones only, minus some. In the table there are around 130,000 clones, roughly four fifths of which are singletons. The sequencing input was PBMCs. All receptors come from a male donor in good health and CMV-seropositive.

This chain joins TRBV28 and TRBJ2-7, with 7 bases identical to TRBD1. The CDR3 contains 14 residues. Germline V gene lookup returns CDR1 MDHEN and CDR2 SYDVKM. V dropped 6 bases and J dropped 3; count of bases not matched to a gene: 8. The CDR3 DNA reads TGTGCCAGCAGACAACAGGGGAAAAGCTACGAGCAGTACTTC. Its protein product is CASRQQGKSYEQYF. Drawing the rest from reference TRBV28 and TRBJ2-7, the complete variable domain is DVKVTQSSRYLVKRTGEKVFLECVQDMDHENMFWYRQDPGLGLRLIYFSYDVKMKEKGDIPEGYSVSREKKERFSLILESASTNQTSMYLCASRQQGKSYEQYFGPGTRLTVT.

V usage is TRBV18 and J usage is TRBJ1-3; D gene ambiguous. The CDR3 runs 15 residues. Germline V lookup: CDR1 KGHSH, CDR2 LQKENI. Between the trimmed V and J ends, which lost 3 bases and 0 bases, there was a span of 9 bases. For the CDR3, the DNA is TGTGCCAGCTCACCGGCGGCCGACTCTGGAAACACCATATATTTT. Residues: CASSPAADSGNTIYF.

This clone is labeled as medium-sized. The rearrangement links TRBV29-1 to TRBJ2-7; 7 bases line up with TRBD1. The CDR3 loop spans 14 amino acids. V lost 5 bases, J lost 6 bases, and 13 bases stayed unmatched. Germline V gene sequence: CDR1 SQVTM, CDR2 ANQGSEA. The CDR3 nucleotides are TGCAGCGTTCCCAAGGGGGCCCATCCCTCCGAGCAGTACTTC. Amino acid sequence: CSVPKGAHPSEQYF.

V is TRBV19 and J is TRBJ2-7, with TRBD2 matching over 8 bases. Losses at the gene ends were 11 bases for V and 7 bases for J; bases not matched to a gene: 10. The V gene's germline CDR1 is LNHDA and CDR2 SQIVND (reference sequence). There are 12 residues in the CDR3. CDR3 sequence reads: CASGGEAWEQYF. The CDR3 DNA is TGTGCCTCGGGGGGGGAGGCATGGGAGCAGTACTTC.

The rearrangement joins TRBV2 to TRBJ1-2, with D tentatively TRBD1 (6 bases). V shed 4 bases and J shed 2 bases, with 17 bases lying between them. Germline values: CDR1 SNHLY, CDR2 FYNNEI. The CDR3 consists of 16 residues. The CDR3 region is CASSVLDSQTNYGYTF. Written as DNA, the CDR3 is TGTGCCAGCAGTGTTTTGGACAGCCAGACGAACTATGGCTACACCTTC. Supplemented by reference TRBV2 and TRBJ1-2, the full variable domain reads EPEVTQTPSHQVTQMGQEVILRCVPISNHLYFYWYRQILGQKVEFLVSFYNNEISEKSEIFDDQFSVERPDGSNFTLKIRSTKLEDSAMYFCASSVLDSQTNYGYTFGSGTRLTVV.

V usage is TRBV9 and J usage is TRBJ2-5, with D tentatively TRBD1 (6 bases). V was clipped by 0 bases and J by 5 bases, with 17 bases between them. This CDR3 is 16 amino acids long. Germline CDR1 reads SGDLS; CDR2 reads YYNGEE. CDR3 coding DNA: TGTGCCAGCAGCGTAGTGGGCGAGGGGGAACGGGAGACCCAGTACTTC. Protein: CASSVVGEGERETQYF.

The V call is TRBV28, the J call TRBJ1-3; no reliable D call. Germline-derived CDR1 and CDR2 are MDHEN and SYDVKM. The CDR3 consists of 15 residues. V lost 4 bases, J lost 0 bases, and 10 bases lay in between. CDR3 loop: CASSSNSISGNTIYF. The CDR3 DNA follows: TGTGCCAGCAGTTCCAATTCAATCTCTGGAAACACCATATATTTT.

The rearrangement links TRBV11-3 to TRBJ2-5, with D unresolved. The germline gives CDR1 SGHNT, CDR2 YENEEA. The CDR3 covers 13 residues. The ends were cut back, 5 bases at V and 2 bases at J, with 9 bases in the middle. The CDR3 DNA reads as TGTGCCAGCAGCCCCCGTCCTCAAGAGACCCAGTACTTC. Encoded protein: CASSPRPQETQYF.

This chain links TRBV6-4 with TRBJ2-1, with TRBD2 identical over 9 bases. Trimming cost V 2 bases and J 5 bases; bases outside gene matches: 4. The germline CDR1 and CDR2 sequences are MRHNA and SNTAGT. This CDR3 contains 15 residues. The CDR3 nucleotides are TGTGCCAGCAGTGACGCGCTAGCGGGAAACAATGAGCAGTTCTTC. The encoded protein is CASSDALAGNNEQFF.

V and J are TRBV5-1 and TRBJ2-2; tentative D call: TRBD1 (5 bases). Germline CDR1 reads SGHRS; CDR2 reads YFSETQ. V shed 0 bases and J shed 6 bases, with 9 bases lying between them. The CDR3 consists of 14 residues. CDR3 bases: TGCGCCAGCAGCTTGGATTTGGGGCCCGGGGAGCTGTTTTTT. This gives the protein CASSLDLGPGELFF.

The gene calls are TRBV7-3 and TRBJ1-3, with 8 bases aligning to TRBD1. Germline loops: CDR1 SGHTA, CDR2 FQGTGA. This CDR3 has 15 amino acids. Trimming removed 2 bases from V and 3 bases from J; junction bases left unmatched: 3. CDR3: CASSLPTGVGNTIYF. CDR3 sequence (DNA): TGTGCCAGCAGCTTACCGACAGGGGTTGGAAACACCATATATTTT. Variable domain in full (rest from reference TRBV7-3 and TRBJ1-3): GAGVSQTPSNKVTEKGKYVELRCDPISGHTALYWYRQSLGQGPEFLIYFQGTGAADDSGLPNDRFFAVRPEGSVSTLKIQRTERGDSAVYLCASSLPTGVGNTIYFGEGSWLTVV.

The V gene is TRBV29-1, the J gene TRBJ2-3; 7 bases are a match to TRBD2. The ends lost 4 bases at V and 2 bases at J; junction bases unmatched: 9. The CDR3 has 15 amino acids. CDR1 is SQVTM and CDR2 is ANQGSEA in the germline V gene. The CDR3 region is CSVVGGGGNTDTQYF. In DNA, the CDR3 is TGCAGCGTTGTTGGGGGGGGAGGGAACACAGATACGCAGTATTTT.

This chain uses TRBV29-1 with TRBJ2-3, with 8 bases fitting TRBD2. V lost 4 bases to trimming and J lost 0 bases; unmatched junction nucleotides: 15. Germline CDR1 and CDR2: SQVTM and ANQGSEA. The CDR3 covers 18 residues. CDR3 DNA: TGCAGCGTTGGAAACTTAGCGGGAAGGGTGTTTAGCACAGATACGCAGTATTTT. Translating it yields CSVGNLAGRVFSTDTQYF.

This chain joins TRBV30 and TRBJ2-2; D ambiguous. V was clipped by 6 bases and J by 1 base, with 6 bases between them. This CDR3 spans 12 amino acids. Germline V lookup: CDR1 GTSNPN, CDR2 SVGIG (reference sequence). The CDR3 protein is CACHKNTGELFF. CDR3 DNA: TGTGCCTGCCACAAGAACACCGGGGAGCTGTTTTTT.

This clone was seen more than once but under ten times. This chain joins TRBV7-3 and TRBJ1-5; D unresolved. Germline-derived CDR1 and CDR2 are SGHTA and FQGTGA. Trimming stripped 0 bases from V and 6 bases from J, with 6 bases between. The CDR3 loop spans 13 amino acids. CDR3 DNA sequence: TGTGCCAGCAGCTTAACCCCCGGTCAGCCCCAGCATTTT. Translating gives CASSLTPGQPQHF.

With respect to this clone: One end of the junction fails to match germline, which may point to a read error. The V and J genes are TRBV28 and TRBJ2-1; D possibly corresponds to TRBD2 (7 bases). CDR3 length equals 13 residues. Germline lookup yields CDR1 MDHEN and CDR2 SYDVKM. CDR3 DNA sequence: TGTGCCAGCAGTTTATTTGCGGGGAGGGGGAGGATCTTC. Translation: CASSLFAGRGRIF.

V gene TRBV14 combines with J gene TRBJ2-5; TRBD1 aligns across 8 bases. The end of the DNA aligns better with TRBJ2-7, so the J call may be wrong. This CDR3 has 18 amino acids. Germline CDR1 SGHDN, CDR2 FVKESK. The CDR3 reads CASKQRNELTGAMYEQYF. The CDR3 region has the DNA TGTGCCAGCAAGCAGCGAAATGAACTGACAGGGGCCATGTACGAGCAGTACTTC.